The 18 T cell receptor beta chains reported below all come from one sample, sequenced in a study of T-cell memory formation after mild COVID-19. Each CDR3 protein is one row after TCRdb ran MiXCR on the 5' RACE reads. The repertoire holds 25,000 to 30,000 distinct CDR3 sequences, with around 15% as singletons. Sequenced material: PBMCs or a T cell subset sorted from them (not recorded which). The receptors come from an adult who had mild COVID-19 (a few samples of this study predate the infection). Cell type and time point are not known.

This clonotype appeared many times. The CDR3 loop is CSVGHRLSYEQYF. The CDR3 DNA reads TGCAGCGTTGGTCATCGCCTCTCCTACGAGCAGTACTTC. The chain employs TRBV29-1 and TRBJ2-7, with unresolved D. V was clipped by 4 bases and J by 0 bases, with 10 bases between them. The CDR3 is 13 amino acids. Germline CDR1 SQVTM, CDR2 ANQGSEA.

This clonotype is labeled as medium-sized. Written as DNA, the CDR3 is TGCGCCAGCAGCTTGGGAGGCAGTTCCTCCTACGAGCAGTACTTC. It yields the protein CASSLGGSSSYEQYF. This chain links TRBV5-1 with TRBJ2-7; D gene ambiguous. Deletions cut 0 bases from V and 0 bases from J, with 10 bases between. The germline gives CDR1 SGHRS, CDR2 YFSETQ. There are 15 residues in the CDR3.

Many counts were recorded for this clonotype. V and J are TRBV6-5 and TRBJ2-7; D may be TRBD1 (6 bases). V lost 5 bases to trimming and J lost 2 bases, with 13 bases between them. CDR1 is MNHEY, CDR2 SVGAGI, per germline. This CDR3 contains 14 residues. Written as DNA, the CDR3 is TGTGCCAGCAGTCCCCGGGACAACGCCTACGAGCAGTACTTC. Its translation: CASSPRDNAYEQYF.

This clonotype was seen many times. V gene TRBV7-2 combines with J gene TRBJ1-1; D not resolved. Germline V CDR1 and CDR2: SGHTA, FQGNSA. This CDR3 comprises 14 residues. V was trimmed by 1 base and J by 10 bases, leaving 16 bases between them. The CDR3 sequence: CASSLGGFGVGAFF. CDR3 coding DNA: TGTGCCAGCAGCTTAGGCGGTTTCGGGGTCGGAGCTTTCTTT. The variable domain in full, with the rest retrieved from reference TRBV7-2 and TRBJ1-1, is GAGVSQSPSNKVTEKGKDVELRCDPISGHTALYWYRQSLGQGLEFLIYFQGNSAPDKSGLPSDRFSAERTGGSVSTLTIQRTQQEDSAVYLCASSLGGFGVGAFFGQGTRLTVV.

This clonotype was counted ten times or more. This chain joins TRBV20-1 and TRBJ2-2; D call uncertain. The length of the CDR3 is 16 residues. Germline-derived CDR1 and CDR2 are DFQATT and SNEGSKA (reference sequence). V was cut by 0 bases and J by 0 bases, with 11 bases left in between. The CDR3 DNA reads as TGCAGTGCTAGAGATCGAGTAACAGCGAACACCGGGGAGCTGTTTTTT. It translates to CSARDRVTANTGELFF.

The CDR3 bases are TGTGCCAGCAGCTCGAATAACAGGGAGAAGAGCTATGGCTACACCTTC. Translation: CASSSNNREKSYGYTF. The chain recombines TRBV13 with TRBJ1-2; possible D gene TRBD1, 6 bases. Trimming shortened V by 4 bases and J by 4 bases, and 19 bases separated the two germline ends. CDR3 length: 16 residues. Per the germline V gene, CDR1 is PRHDT and CDR2 is FYEKMQ (reference sequence).

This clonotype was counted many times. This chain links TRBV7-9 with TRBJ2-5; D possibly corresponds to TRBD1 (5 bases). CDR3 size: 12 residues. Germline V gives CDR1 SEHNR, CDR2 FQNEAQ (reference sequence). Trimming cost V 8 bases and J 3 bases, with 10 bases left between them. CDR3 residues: CASLGAEETQYF. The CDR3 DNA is TGTGCCAGCCTAGGGGCGGAAGAGACCCAGTACTTC.

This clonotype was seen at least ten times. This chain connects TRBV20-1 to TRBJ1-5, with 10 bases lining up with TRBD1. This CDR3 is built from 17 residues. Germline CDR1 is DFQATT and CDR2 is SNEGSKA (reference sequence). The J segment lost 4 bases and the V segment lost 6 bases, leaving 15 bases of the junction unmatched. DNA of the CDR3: TGCAGTGCCTTTAGTATGGGACAGGGGCTCCTTAATCAGCCCCAGCATTTT. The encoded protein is CSAFSMGQGLLNQPQHF.

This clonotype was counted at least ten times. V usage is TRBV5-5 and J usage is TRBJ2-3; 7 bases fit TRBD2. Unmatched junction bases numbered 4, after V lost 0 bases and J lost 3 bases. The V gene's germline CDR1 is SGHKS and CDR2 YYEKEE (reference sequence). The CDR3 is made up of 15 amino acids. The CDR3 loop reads CASSLVLADTDTQYF. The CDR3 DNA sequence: TGTGCCAGCAGCTTGGTCCTAGCGGATACAGATACGCAGTATTTT.

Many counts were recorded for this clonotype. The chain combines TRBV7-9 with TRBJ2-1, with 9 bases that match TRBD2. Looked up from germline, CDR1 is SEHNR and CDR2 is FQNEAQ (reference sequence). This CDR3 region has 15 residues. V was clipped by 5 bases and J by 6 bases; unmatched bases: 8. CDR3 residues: CASSLLAGLANEQFF. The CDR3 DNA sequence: TGTGCCAGCAGCCTACTAGCGGGCTTGGCCAATGAGCAGTTCTTC.

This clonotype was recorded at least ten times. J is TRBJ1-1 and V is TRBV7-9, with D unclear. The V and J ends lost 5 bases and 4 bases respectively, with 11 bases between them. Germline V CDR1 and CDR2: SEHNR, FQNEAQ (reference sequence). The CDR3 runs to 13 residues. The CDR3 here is CASSPIKGTEAFF. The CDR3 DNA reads TGTGCCAGCAGCCCCATAAAGGGCACTGAAGCTTTCTTT.

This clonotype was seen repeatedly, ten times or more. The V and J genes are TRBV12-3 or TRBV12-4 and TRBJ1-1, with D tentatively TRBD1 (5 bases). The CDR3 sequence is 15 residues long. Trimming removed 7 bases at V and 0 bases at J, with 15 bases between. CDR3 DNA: TGTGCCAGCACCTTTCGGACACTCATGAACACTGAAGCTTTCTTT. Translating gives CASTFRTLMNTEAFF.

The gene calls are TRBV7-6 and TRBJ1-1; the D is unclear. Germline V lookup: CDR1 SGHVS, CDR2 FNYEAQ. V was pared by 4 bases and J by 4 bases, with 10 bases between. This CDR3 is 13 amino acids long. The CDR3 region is CASSSTPATEAFF. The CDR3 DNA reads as TGTGCCAGCAGCTCCACTCCCGCCACTGAAGCTTTCTTT.

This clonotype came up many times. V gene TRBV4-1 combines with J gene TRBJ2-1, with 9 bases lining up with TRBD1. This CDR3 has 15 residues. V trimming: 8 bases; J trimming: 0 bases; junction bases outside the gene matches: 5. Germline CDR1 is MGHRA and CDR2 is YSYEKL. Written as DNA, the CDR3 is TGCGCCAGCGGGCCGACAGGGGGCTCCTACAATGAGCAGTTCTTC. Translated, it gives CASGPTGGSYNEQFF.

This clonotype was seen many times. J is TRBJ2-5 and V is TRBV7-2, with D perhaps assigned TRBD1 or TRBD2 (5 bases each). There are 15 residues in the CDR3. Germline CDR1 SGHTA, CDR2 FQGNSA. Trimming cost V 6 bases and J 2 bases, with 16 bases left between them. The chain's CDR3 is CASSRDRLSQETQYF. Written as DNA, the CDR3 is TGTGCCAGCAGTAGGGACCGGTTATCTCAAGAGACCCAGTACTTC. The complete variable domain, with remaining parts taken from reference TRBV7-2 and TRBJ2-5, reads GAGVSQSPSNKVTEKGKDVELRCDPISGHTALYWYRQSLGQGLEFLIYFQGNSAPDKSGLPSDRFSAERTGGSVSTLTIQRTQQEDSAVYLCASSRDRLSQETQYFGPGTRLLVL.

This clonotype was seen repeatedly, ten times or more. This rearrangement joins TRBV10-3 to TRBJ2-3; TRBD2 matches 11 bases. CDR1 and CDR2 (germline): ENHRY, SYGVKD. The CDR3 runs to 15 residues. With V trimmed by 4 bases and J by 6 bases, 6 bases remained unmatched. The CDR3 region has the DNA TGTGCCATCAGTGGTCTAGCGGGGGGAAAGGATACGCAGTATTTT. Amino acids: CAISGLAGGKDTQYF.

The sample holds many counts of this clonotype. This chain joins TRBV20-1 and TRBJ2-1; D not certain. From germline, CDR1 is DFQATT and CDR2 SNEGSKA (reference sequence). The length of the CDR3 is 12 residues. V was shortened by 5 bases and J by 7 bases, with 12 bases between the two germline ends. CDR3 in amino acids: CSAPRLENEQFF. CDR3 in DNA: TGCAGTGCTCCCCGTTTGGAGAATGAGCAGTTCTTC.

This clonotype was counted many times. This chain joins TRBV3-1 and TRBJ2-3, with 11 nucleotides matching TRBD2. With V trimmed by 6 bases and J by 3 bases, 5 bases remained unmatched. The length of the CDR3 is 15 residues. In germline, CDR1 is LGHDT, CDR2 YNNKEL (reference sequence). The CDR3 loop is CASRSTSGSTDTQYF. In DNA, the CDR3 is TGTGCCAGCAGGTCTACTAGCGGGAGTACAGATACGCAGTATTTT.